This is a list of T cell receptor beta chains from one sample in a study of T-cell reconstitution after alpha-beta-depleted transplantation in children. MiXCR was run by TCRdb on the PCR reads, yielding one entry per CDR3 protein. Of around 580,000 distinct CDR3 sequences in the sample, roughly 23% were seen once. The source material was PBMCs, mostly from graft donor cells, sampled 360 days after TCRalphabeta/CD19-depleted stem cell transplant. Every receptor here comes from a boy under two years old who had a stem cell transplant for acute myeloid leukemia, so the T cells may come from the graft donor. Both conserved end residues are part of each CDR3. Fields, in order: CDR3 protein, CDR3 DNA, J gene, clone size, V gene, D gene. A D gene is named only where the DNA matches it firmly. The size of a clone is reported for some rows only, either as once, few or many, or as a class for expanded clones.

CASSKGFSYGYTF TGTGCCAGCAGTAAAGGGTTTTCCTATGGCTACACCTTC TRBJ1-2 few TRBV12-3/TRBV12-4 .
CSVVGAREQFF TGCAGCGTTGTGGGAGCCCGGGAGCAGTTCTTC TRBJ2-1 many TRBV29-1 .
CASSSDRGSGELFF TGTGCCAGCAGCTCGGACAGGGGAAGCGGGGAGCTGTTTTTT TRBJ2-2 many TRBV7-9 TRBD1
CASSGPGRKYNEQFF TGTGCCAGCAGTGGCCCGGGACGGAAATACAATGAGCAGTTCTTC TRBJ2-1 . TRBV25-1 .
CASTTYESSYEQYF TGTGCCAGCACCACTTATGAGAGCAGCTACGAGCAGTACTTC TRBJ2-7 many TRBV6-1 .
CASSPQVSPHEQFF TGTGCCAGCAGCCCACAAGTTTCCCCCCATGAGCAGTTCTTC TRBJ2-1 many TRBV12-3/TRBV12-4 .
CSARDLGYYNSPLHF TGCAGTGCTAGAGATTTAGGGTACTATAATTCACCCCTCCACTTT TRBJ1-6 many TRBV20-1 .
CASSSAGRAWETQYF TGTGCCAGCAGTTCCGCCGGGAGGGCATGGGAGACCCAGTACTTC TRBJ2-5 few TRBV6-5 TRBD2
CSVDRTQARDTQYF TGCAGCGTTGATCGAACACAGGCTAGAGATACGCAGTATTTT TRBJ2-3 few TRBV29-1 .
CASSPYPRNIQYF TGTGCCAGCAGTCCGTACCCACGAAACATTCAGTACTTC TRBJ2-4 many TRBV6-1 .
CATSDIGQGSGELFF TGTGCCACCAGTGATATTGGACAGGGTTCCGGGGAGCTGTTTTTT TRBJ2-2 . TRBV24-1 TRBD1
CASIITGGGGTEAFF TGCGCCAGCATCATAACTGGGGGCGGGGGTACTGAAGCTTTCTTT TRBJ1-1 . TRBV10-2 .
CASSLAPTDRQETQYF TGCGCCAGCAGCTTGGCACCTACGGACAGGCAAGAGACCCAGTACTTC TRBJ2-5 many TRBV5-1 TRBD1
CASSGSPKTYNEQFF TGTGCCAGCAGTGGGTCTCCCAAAACCTACAATGAGCAGTTCTTC TRBJ2-1 few TRBV25-1 .
CSAAKELSGELFF TGCAGTGCTGCTAAGGAACTAAGCGGGGAGCTGTTTTTT TRBJ2-2 . TRBV20-1 .
CASSLAMKTQYF TGTGCCAGCAGCTTAGCTATGAAGACCCAGTACTTC TRBJ2-5 . TRBV7-2 .
CASSQDSGTGGYWNTGELFF TGCGCCAGCAGCCAAGACTCTGGGACAGGGGGTTACTGGAACACCGGGGAGCTGTTTTTT TRBJ2-2 few TRBV4-1 TRBD1
CASSVLTGELFF TGTGCCAGCAGCGTCCTGACCGGGGAGCTGTTTTTT TRBJ2-2 many TRBV9 .
CASSSLGDSYNEQFF TGTGCCAGCAGCTCATTGGGGGACAGTTACAATGAGCAGTTCTTC TRBJ2-1 . TRBV7-3 TRBD1
CASSLDPFTSGGARVYF TGTGCCAGCAGCTTAGACCCCTTTACTAGCGGGGGGGCCCGGGTGTACTTC TRBJ2-7 few TRBV7-3 TRBD2
CAAAGDYEQYF TGTGCTGCTGCGGGGGACTACGAGCAGTACTTC TRBJ2-7 . TRBV10-3 TRBD2
CASSSGLAEETQYF TGTGCCAGCAGCTCGGGACTAGCGGAAGAGACCCAGTACTTC TRBJ2-5 . TRBV7-2 TRBD2
CASSLGPTGSVNEQFF TGTGCCAGCAGCTTAGGGCCGACAGGGTCTGTCAATGAGCAGTTCTTC TRBJ2-1 . TRBV7-6 TRBD1
CASSVQGAQVNEQFF TGCGCCAGCAGCGTGCAGGGGGCGCAAGTCAATGAGCAGTTCTTC TRBJ2-1 . TRBV5-1 TRBD1
CATSSGLAGESSYEQYF TGTGCCACCAGCAGCGGACTAGCGGGGGAGAGCTCCTACGAGCAGTACTTC TRBJ2-7 many TRBV15 TRBD2
CASSYQGGETQYF TGTGCCAGCAGTTACCAGGGGGGTGAGACCCAGTACTTC TRBJ2-5 . TRBV7-7 .
CSARRAGNSNQPQHF TGCAGTGCTAGGAGGGCAGGCAATAGCAATCAGCCCCAGCATTTT TRBJ1-5 . TRBV20-1 .
CASSGQGSLNTEAFF TGTGCCAGCTCTGGGCAGGGTAGCTTGAACACTGAAGCTTTCTTT TRBJ1-1 . TRBV6-1 .
CASSFGGYSEQFF TGTGCCAGCAGTTTTGGGGGGTATAGCGAGCAGTTCTTC TRBJ2-1 few TRBV6-6 .
CASSLVTGGSYEQYF TGTGCCAGCAGCTTGGTAACAGGGGGATCCTACGAGCAGTACTTC TRBJ2-7 many TRBV5-5 TRBD1
CASSTGGLNTEAFF TGTGCCAGCAGCACCGGCGGGTTGAACACTGAAGCTTTCTTT TRBJ1-1 . TRBV5-5 .
CASSFERGNHNEQFF TGTGCCAGCAGTTTTGAGCGGGGCAACCACAATGAGCAGTTCTTC TRBJ2-1 . TRBV6-5 TRBD2
CSALWTAQSPLHF TGCAGTGCGCTTTGGACGGCTCAATCACCCCTCCACTTT TRBJ1-6 many TRBV20-1 .
CAISGDSGYNEQFF TGTGCCATCAGTGGGGACTCCGGCTACAATGAGCAGTTCTTC TRBJ2-1 . TRBV10-3 .
CASSRRESQETQYF TGTGCCAGCAGTCGTCGGGAGTCGCAAGAGACCCAGTACTTC TRBJ2-5 . TRBV27 .
CASSIVSTGSTEAFF TGTGCCAGTAGTATAGTATCGACAGGGAGCACTGAAGCTTTCTTT TRBJ1-1 many TRBV19 TRBD1
CSDATTKGRDRANEQFF TGCAGTGACGCAACCACAAAGGGTAGGGACAGGGCGAATGAGCAGTTCTTC TRBJ2-1 many TRBV29-1 TRBD1